The 21 T cell receptor beta chains in this list originate from one sample, sequenced in a study of blood T cell repertoires in COVID-19. Assay: immunoSEQ multiplex PCR; the TCRdb copy retains only in-frame clones and omits some. Among around 370,000 clones listed, 75% to 90% were seen once. Sequences were obtained from peripheral blood. The receptors were gathered from a woman aged 45-60 years with COVID-19, enrolled during active disease.

The chain is built from TRBV10-3 and TRBJ2-7; 9 bases are shared with TRBD1. Germline V gives CDR1 ENHRY, CDR2 SYGVKD. V was pared by 8 bases and J by 1 base, with 15 bases of the junction left unmatched. The length of the CDR3 is 17 residues. The CDR3 DNA is TGTGCCATCTCGCCGGGACAGGGAAAGATTCGGTCCTACGAGCAGTACTTC. Translating gives CAISPGQGKIRSYEQYF.

This chain joins TRBV7-2 and TRBJ2-7, with 8 bases identical to TRBD1. The J segment lost 4 bases and the V segment lost 2 bases, leaving 4 bases of the junction unmatched. The germline V gene has CDR1 SGHTA and CDR2 FQGNSA. CDR3 size: 14 residues. CDR3 loop: CASSLRDRPYEQYF. CDR3 nucleotide sequence: TGTGCCAGCAGCTTACGGGACAGGCCTTACGAGCAGTACTTC.

The sample holds one count of this clone. The chain couples TRBV15 to TRBJ2-7, with TRBD2 matching 12 bases. Trimming cost V 1 base and J 3 bases; bases outside gene matches: 7. Germline CDR1 reads LNHNV; CDR2 reads YYDKDF (reference sequence). The CDR3 contains 17 residues. CDR3 sequence (DNA): TGTGCCACCAGCAGAGCGGCTAGCGGGAGGGCCTTCTACGAGCAGTACTTC. Its translation: CATSRAASGRAFYEQYF.

The rearrangement links TRBV7-2 to TRBJ2-1, with D maybe TRBD1 (5 bases). The CDR3 consists of 15 residues. From germline, CDR1 is SGHTA and CDR2 FQGNSA. Trimming stripped 2 bases from V and 4 bases from J, with 12 bases between. The chain's CDR3 is CASSLSQGRYNEQFF. The CDR3 bases are TGTGCCAGCAGCTTATCGCAGGGCCGATACAATGAGCAGTTCTTC.

V is TRBV7-8 and J is TRBJ2-1; a weak D match, TRBD1 (5 bases). V was pared by 4 bases and J by 10 bases, with 14 bases between. CDR3 size: 13 residues. Per the germline V gene, CDR1 is SGHVS and CDR2 is FQNEAQ. Here the CDR3 reads CASSYRQPQEQFF. The CDR3 DNA sequence: TGTGCCAGCAGCTATAGACAGCCCCAAGAGCAGTTCTTC.

The chain employs TRBV3-1 (or the pseudogene TRBV3-2) and TRBJ2-3; 7 nucleotides agree with TRBD1. The V gene's germline CDR1 is LGHDT and CDR2 YNNKEL (reference sequence). V lost 0 bases and J lost 1; bases outside the gene matches: 13. The CDR3 is 19 residues long. CDR3 DNA sequence: TGTGCCAGCAGCCAAGATGATTTGAGAACAGGGGCAGGCACAGATACGCAGTATTTT. This translates into CASSQDDLRTGAGTDTQYF.

The chain is built from TRBV29-1 and TRBJ2-3, with 8 bases that match TRBD2. The CDR3 spans 17 residues. The trim removed 5 bases at V and 2 bases at J, leaving 15 bases unmatched. Germline V gene sequence: CDR1 SQVTM, CDR2 ANQGSEA. The CDR3, as DNA: TGCAGCGTTCCGGTCCGGGGGGGCATATTTCTCACAGATACGCAGTATTTT. As protein: CSVPVRGGIFLTDTQYF.

The rearrangement uses TRBV11-2 and TRBJ2-3; 11 nucleotides align to TRBD2. Losses at the gene ends were 2 bases for V and 4 bases for J; bases not matched to a gene: 11. CDR3 length: 18 amino acids. The germline V gene has CDR1 SGHAT and CDR2 FQNNGV. CDR3 sequence reads: CASSLSPRLAGGSDTQYF. As DNA, the CDR3 is TGTGCCAGCAGCTTATCCCCTAGGCTAGCGGGAGGATCAGATACGCAGTATTTT.

The chain recombines TRBV12-3 or TRBV12-4 with TRBJ2-1, with 7 positions matching TRBD2. The junction had 6 bases not matched to a gene; V was cut back by 1 base and J by 12 bases. This CDR3 contains 13 residues. The CDR3 DNA sequence: TGTGCCAGCAGTTTAGTTTACCCGGGAGGGCAGTTCTTC. This sequence encodes CASSLVYPGGQFF.

To note about this clone: The junction departs from germline at one end; a sequencing error may be responsible. The J gene is TRBJ1-2, the V gene TRBV4-1; 11 bases line up with TRBD1. The CDR3 is 17 amino acids. The germline gives CDR1 MGHRA, CDR2 YSYEKL. The CDR3 protein is CASRQEAVGQGVYGYTF. CDR3 coding DNA: TGCGCCAGCAGACAAGAAGCGGTGGGACAGGGGGTTTATGGCTACACCTTC.

The chain uses TRBV5-4 and TRBJ2-7; 7 nucleotides agree with TRBD2. J lost 6 bases, V lost 4 bases, and 7 bases had no gene match. This CDR3 spans 13 amino acids. Germline V lookup: CDR1 SGHNT, CDR2 YYREEE (reference sequence). CDR3 protein: CASSVAGVVEQYF. CDR3 coding DNA: TGTGCCAGCAGCGTGGCGGGGGTCGTCGAGCAGTACTTC.

This rearrangement joins TRBV6-4 to TRBJ1-2, with D tentatively TRBD1 (5 bases). Trimming shortened V by 1 base and J by 5 bases, and 14 bases separated the two germline ends. The CDR3 is 15 residues long. From germline, CDR1 is MRHNA and CDR2 SNTAGT. As DNA, the CDR3 is TGTGCCAGCAGTGACTGGTACAGGCCGTGGTATGGCTACACCTTC. Amino acid sequence: CASSDWYRPWYGYTF.

The CDR3 DNA reads TGTGCTAGTGGTTTGGTAAGGATGAATGCGGACTATGGCTACACCTTC. Protein product: CASGLVRMNADYGYTF. This rearrangement joins TRBV12-5 to TRBJ1-2; D unclear. Trimming removed 0 bases from V and 3 bases from J, with 14 bases in between. This CDR3 is 16 amino acids long. In germline, CDR1 is LGHNT, CDR2 FRNRAP.

The rearrangement links TRBV7-8 to TRBJ2-7; D perhaps matches TRBD1 (5 bases). V shed 0 bases and J shed 2 bases, with 11 bases lying between them. The CDR3 extends over 15 amino acids. Per the germline V gene, CDR1 is SGHVS and CDR2 is FQNEAQ. The CDR3 DNA reads TGTGCCAGCAGCTTAGCGGGGCCCTCCCCCTACGAGCAGTACTTC. It encodes CASSLAGPSPYEQYF.

This clone was found once. CDR3 DNA: TGCGCCAGCAGCCGTGGAGGGAACCCGGAGACCCAGTACTTC. The encoded protein is CASSRGGNPETQYF. This chain links TRBV5-1 with TRBJ2-5; possibly TRBD2 for D (6 bases). Trimming took off 4 bases at V and 5 bases at J, with 15 bases between the two ends. The CDR3 has 14 amino acids. The germline V gene has CDR1 SGHRS and CDR2 YFSETQ.

The chain couples TRBV14 to TRBJ2-3, with D perhaps matching TRBD1 (6 bases). Germline loops: CDR1 SGHDN, CDR2 FVKESK. CDR3 length: 16 residues. Trimming pared 0 bases from V and 0 bases from J, leaving 10 bases between. The chain's CDR3 is CASSQDGGPSTDTQYF. DNA of the CDR3: TGTGCCAGCAGCCAAGATGGGGGCCCAAGCACAGATACGCAGTATTTT.

V and J are TRBV9 and TRBJ2-5; TRBD2 agrees at 11 bases. The CDR3 loop spans 16 amino acids. V lost 2 bases and J lost 1; bases outside the gene matches: 4. Germline loops: CDR1 SGDLS, CDR2 YYNGEE. The CDR3: CASSVLAGGPQETQYF. CDR3 DNA sequence: TGTGCCAGCAGCGTCCTAGCGGGAGGACCCCAAGAGACCCAGTACTTC.

This rearrangement joins TRBV29-1 to TRBJ1-4; 7 bases line up with TRBD1. V trimming: 4 bases; J trimming: 7 bases; junction bases outside the gene matches: 15. The CDR3 is 16 amino acids. Germline CDR1 and CDR2: SQVTM and ANQGSEA. The CDR3 sequence is CSVGGTETSGSEKLFF. For the CDR3, the DNA is TGCAGCGTTGGAGGGACAGAGACGTCAGGTAGTGAAAAACTGTTTTTT.

This chain uses TRBV24-1 with TRBJ2-1; 7 bases line up with TRBD2. In germline, CDR1 is KGHDR, CDR2 SFDVKD. The CDR3 sequence is 16 residues long. With V trimmed by 2 bases and J by 6 bases, 9 bases remained unmatched. This CDR3 is CATSDSGGGRSNEQFF. The CDR3 bases are TGTGCCACCAGTGATTCGGGGGGAGGCCGGAGCAATGAGCAGTTCTTC.

The rearrangement uses TRBV10-3 and TRBJ1-5; 7 bases are shared with TRBD1. The V and J ends lost 5 bases and 0 bases, in that order; junction bases with no gene match: 7. The CDR3 covers 16 residues. Germline CDR1 reads ENHRY; CDR2 reads SYGVKD. The CDR3 loop is CAISQGGVYSNQPQHF. CDR3 nucleotides: TGTGCCATCAGTCAAGGGGGCGTTTATAGCAATCAGCCCCAGCATTTT.

This clone was recorded only once. V and J are TRBV30 and TRBJ1-1, with 8 bases aligning to TRBD1. CDR1 and CDR2 from the germline V gene are GTSNPN and SVGIG (reference sequence). CDR3 length: 14 amino acids. After removal of 0 bases from V and 7 bases from J, the junction contained 7 bases not matched to a gene. CDR3 nucleotide sequence: TGTGCCTGGAGTGTTAACAGGGGGAAAGGTGAAGCTTTCTTT. Its translation is CAWSVNRGKGEAFF.